This T cell receptor (beta chain) derives from a study of beta chain features in type 1 diabetes. In the study overall: Patient and healthy donor groups were alike in age, gender and cell yields.

Study-level results: Within each of all four CD4+ subsets, Type 1 diabetes patients had TCRB CDR3s that were moderately but significantly shorter. Any HLA-type effect on TCRB rearrangement remained unresolved here. Patients with type 1 diabetes carried fewer insertions and had more deletions at their VDJ junctions.

Comment on this clone: As yet, its antigen is unknown.

The authors reverse transcribed all of the isolated RNA, so sequencing captured expressed TCRB transcripts. Profiled with immunoSEQ multiplex PCR; TCRdb holds only in-frame clones, not every one. The sample has some 170,000 clones, 50% to 70% seen once; the top ten hold around 0.08%. The sample taken for sequencing was naive CD4+ T cells from blood. The sequence was collected from a man aged 25 to 40 with type 1 diabetes.

This CDR3 reads CASSFSYYGYTF. For the CDR3, the DNA is TGTGCCAGCAGCTTCAGCTACTATGGCTACACCTTC. This chain joins TRBV11-2 and TRBJ1-2; D remains ambiguous. Trimming pared 3 bases from V and 3 bases from J, leaving 5 bases between. CDR1 and CDR2 from the germline V gene are SGHAT and FQNNGV. This CDR3 is built from 12 residues.